Each of the 27 T cell receptor beta chains below was sequenced from the same sample in a study of blood T cell repertoires in COVID-19. Generated by immunoSEQ multiplex PCR, the TCRdb table keeps only in-frame clones and is missing some. The sample holds 30,000 or so clones, 82% seen once. The sample was peripheral blood. The receptor set was obtained from a man older than 75 with active or convalescent COVID-19.

This chain uses TRBV10-3 with TRBJ2-1, with 8 positions matching TRBD2. J was trimmed by 5 bases and V by 6 bases; bases with no gene match: 6. CDR1 is ENHRY and CDR2 is SYGVKD in the germline V gene. This CDR3 has 14 amino acids. The CDR3 sequence: CAISGLASDNEQFF. The CDR3 region has the DNA TGTGCCATCAGCGGACTAGCCAGCGACAATGAGCAGTTCTTC.

The chain has TRBV6-5 and TRBJ2-5; 9 bases agree with TRBD1. Germline assignment: CDR1 MNHEY and CDR2 SVGAGI. This CDR3 comprises 15 residues. V shed 4 bases, J shed 5 bases, and the junction held 8 bases outside the gene matches. The CDR3 loop reads CASSSPGTGIETQYF. DNA of the CDR3: TGTGCCAGCAGTTCCCCCGGGACAGGGATCGAGACCCAGTACTTC.

The chain is built from TRBV5-1 and TRBJ1-2; D is undetermined. The CDR3 runs 13 residues. The V end was cut by 6 bases, the J end by 3 bases, with 12 bases between. Germline loops: CDR1 SGHRS, CDR2 YFSETQ. The CDR3 protein is CASTQNGDYGYTF. The CDR3 DNA sequence: TGCGCCAGCACTCAAAACGGGGACTATGGCTACACCTTC.

This clone was observed a single time. The chain joins TRBV19 to TRBJ2-7; tentatively, D is TRBD2 (6 bases). CDR1 and CDR2 (germline): LNHDA, SQIVND (reference sequence). The CDR3 sequence is 14 residues long. Between the trimmed V and J ends, which lost 3 bases and 0 bases, there was a span of 9 bases. This chain's CDR3 is CASSMGLYSYEQYF. The CDR3 DNA reads as TGTGCCAGTAGTATGGGACTGTACTCCTACGAGCAGTACTTC.

The rearrangement joins TRBV6-2 or TRBV6-3 to TRBJ2-3; D not certain. Germline V CDR1 and CDR2: MNHEY, SVGEGT. The V end was cut by 0 bases, the J end by 4 bases, with 17 bases between. The CDR3 sequence is 17 residues long. CDR3: CASSYSEDPRDPDTQYF. The CDR3, as DNA: TGTGCCAGCAGTTACTCAGAGGATCCTAGAGATCCAGATACGCAGTATTTT.

The rearrangement joins TRBV2 to TRBJ2-3; TRBD2 matches 8 bases. The CDR3 is made up of 14 amino acids. Trimming removed 4 bases from V and 10 bases from J; junction bases left unmatched: 10. The germline V gene has CDR1 SNHLY and CDR2 FYNNEI. The CDR3 protein is CASSVRSGTEAQYF. The CDR3 bases are TGTGCCAGCAGTGTCCGTAGCGGGACCGAGGCGCAGTATTTT.

This clone was recorded a few times. V gene TRBV4-1 combines with J gene TRBJ1-2; tentatively, D is TRBD1 (6 bases). This CDR3 is 16 amino acids long. V lost 1 base and J lost 4, with 16 bases in between. Germline CDR1 reads MGHRA; CDR2 reads YSYEKL. Written as DNA, the CDR3 is TGCGCCAGCAGCCAAGGTCCGGGGGGCGCTTCCTATGGCTACACCTTC. This encodes CASSQGPGGASYGYTF.

The chain employs TRBV7-9 and TRBJ2-6, with TRBD1 matching 7 bases. The junction had 4 bases not matched to a gene; V was cut back by 5 bases and J by 3 bases. The CDR3 runs 15 residues. Per the germline V gene, CDR1 is SEHNR and CDR2 is FQNEAQ (reference sequence). CDR3 residues: CASSPGGGGANVLTF. CDR3 bases: TGTGCCAGCAGCCCAGGGGGTGGTGGGGCCAACGTCCTGACTTTC.

The J gene is TRBJ1-1, the V gene TRBV19; 7 bases map to TRBD1. This CDR3 region has 11 residues. Germline CDR1 is LNHDA and CDR2 is SQIVND (reference sequence). V lost 8 bases to trimming and J lost 9 bases; unmatched junction nucleotides: 6. CDR3 sequence (DNA): TGTGCCAGTTTACAGGGGATTAAAGCTTTCTTT. Amino acids: CASLQGIKAFF.

In this sample, this clone turned up a few times. The rearrangement uses TRBV4-2 and TRBJ1-4; TRBD1 matches at 8 bases. V lost 1 base, J lost 5 bases, and 0 bases stayed unmatched. The CDR3 sequence is 14 residues long. From germline, CDR1 is LGHNA and CDR2 YNFKEQ. The CDR3 here is CASSQGQGNEKLFF. The DNA for the CDR3 is TGTGCCAGCAGCCAAGGACAGGGGAATGAAAAACTGTTTTTT.

V and J are TRBV28 and TRBJ1-5; 8 nucleotides align to TRBD1. Germline V gives CDR1 MDHEN, CDR2 SYDVKM. CDR3 length equals 15 residues. V lost 3 bases and J lost 6; bases outside the gene matches: 7. The DNA of the CDR3 is TGTGCCAGCAGTTTTGGACAGGGAGGCTTTCAGCCCCAGCATTTT. This sequence encodes CASSFGQGGFQPQHF. Complete variable domain (other parts from reference TRBV28 and TRBJ1-5): DVKVTQSSRYLVKRTGEKVFLECVQDMDHENMFWYRQDPGLGLRLIYFSYDVKMKEKGDIPEGYSVSREKKERFSLILESASTNQTSMYLCASSFGQGGFQPQHFGDGTRLSIL.

The V gene is TRBV7-2, the J gene TRBJ2-7; D possibly corresponds to TRBD2 (5 bases). The ends were cut back, 5 bases at V and 2 bases at J, with 13 bases in the middle. The CDR3 extends over 14 amino acids. CDR1 is SGHTA and CDR2 is FQGNSA in the germline V gene. DNA for the CDR3: TGTGCCAGCAGCCACGGGGTCAATCCCTACGAGCAGTACTTC. Protein: CASSHGVNPYEQYF. The variable domain in full, with the rest retrieved from reference TRBV7-2 and TRBJ2-7, is GAGVSQSPSNKVTEKGKDVELRCDPISGHTALYWYRQSLGQGLEFLIYFQGNSAPDKSGLPSDRFSAERTGGSVSTLTIQRTQQEDSAVYLCASSHGVNPYEQYFGPGTRLTVT.

This sequence joins TRBV5-1 and TRBJ2-5; 8 nucleotides agree with TRBD1. Germline loops: CDR1 SGHRS, CDR2 YFSETQ. The CDR3 contains 16 residues. V shed 1 base, J shed 1 base, and the junction held 6 bases outside the gene matches. The CDR3 DNA sequence: TGCGCCAGCAGCTTGAACGGACAGGGCGGCCAAGAGACCCAGTACTTC. Its protein product is CASSLNGQGGQETQYF.

This CDR3 is CASSLSVGGSYNEQFF. In nucleotides, the CDR3 is TGTGCCAGCAGTTTATCGGTCGGGGGCTCCTACAATGAGCAGTTCTTC. The chain recombines TRBV27 with TRBJ2-1; perhaps TRBD2 as D (6 bases). CDR3 length equals 16 residues. Germline V gene lookup returns CDR1 MNHEY and CDR2 SMNVEV (reference sequence). Trimming pared 0 bases from V and 0 bases from J, leaving 9 bases between.

The chain links TRBV7-6 to TRBJ1-1, with 10 bases lining up with TRBD1. The CDR3 length is 18 residues. Germline loops: CDR1 SGHVS, CDR2 FNYEAQ. After removal of 1 base from V and 1 base from J, the junction contained 9 bases not matched to a gene. CDR3 residues: CASSLETGGSWRNTEAFF. The CDR3 nucleotides are TGTGCCAGCAGCTTAGAGACAGGGGGCAGTTGGAGGAACACTGAAGCTTTCTTT.

V gene TRBV7-9 combines with J gene TRBJ1-1, with D maybe TRBD1 (5 bases). Trimming took off 1 base at V and 4 bases at J, with 7 bases between the two ends. The length of the CDR3 is 13 residues. From germline, CDR1 is SEHNR and CDR2 FQNEAQ (reference sequence). CDR3 loop: CASSLDGGTEAFF. The CDR3 DNA reads as TGTGCCAGCAGCTTAGACGGGGGCACTGAAGCTTTCTTT.

This clone was seen only a few times. J is TRBJ2-6 and V is TRBV7-3; D might be TRBD1 (8 bases). Germline V lookup: CDR1 SGHTA, CDR2 FQGTGA. CDR3 length equals 20 residues. V shed 0 bases and J shed 0 bases, with 18 bases lying between them. CDR3 protein: CASSLTGGTGQNSGANVLTF. The CDR3 nucleotides are TGTGCCAGCAGCTTAACGGGAGGGACAGGCCAGAACTCTGGGGCCAACGTCCTGACTTTC.

V usage is TRBV5-1 and J usage is TRBJ2-7, with D unclear. Germline V gene data show CDR1 as SGHRS and CDR2 as YFSETQ. The CDR3 is made up of 13 amino acids. V lost 1 base to trimming and J lost 6 bases, with 11 bases between them. The DNA of the CDR3 is TGCGCCAGCAGCTTGCGGGTTACTCGCGAGCAGTACTTC. It yields the protein CASSLRVTREQYF.

The V and J genes are TRBV2 and TRBJ2-5; possibly TRBD2 for D (7 bases). Germline values: CDR1 SNHLY, CDR2 FYNNEI. Trimming cost V 5 bases and J 4 bases, with 23 bases left between them. CDR3 length: 17 residues. The CDR3 sequence: CASSYLPSGGGGETQYF. For the CDR3, the DNA is TGTGCCAGCAGTTACCTGCCTAGCGGAGGAGGGGGAGAGACCCAGTACTTC.

The chain is built from TRBV5-4 and TRBJ2-1, with unresolved D. Germline V gene data show CDR1 as SGHNT and CDR2 as YYREEE (reference sequence). This CDR3 has 13 residues. The V and J ends lost 0 bases and 4 bases respectively, with 5 bases between them. The CDR3 sequence is CASSLEQYNEQFF. As DNA, the CDR3 is TGTGCCAGCAGCTTGGAACAGTACAATGAGCAGTTCTTC.

The J gene is TRBJ1-1, the V gene TRBV9; TRBD1 is a possible D gene (6 bases). The V gene lost 3 bases and the J gene lost 1 base, with 13 bases spanning the gap. CDR3 size: 15 residues. Per germline, CDR1 SGDLS and CDR2 YYNGEE. This chain's CDR3 is CASSAQQGWNTEAFF. CDR3 DNA sequence: TGTGCCAGCAGCGCCCAACAGGGTTGGAACACTGAAGCTTTCTTT.

This clone has just a few counts. V usage is TRBV6-5 and J usage is TRBJ2-2; TRBD2 agrees at 9 bases. This CDR3 contains 13 residues. Losses at the gene ends were 10 bases for V and 5 bases for J; bases not matched to a gene: 5. Germline CDR1 is MNHEY and CDR2 is SVGAGI. The CDR3, as DNA: TGTGCCACCCCTAGCGGGAAAACCGGGGAGCTGTTTTTT. Encoded protein: CATPSGKTGELFF.

The genes are TRBV2 and TRBJ1-5; weak D call: TRBD1 (6 bases). CDR1 is SNHLY, CDR2 FYNNEI, per germline. The CDR3 sequence is 13 residues long. Between the trimmed V and J ends, which lost 7 bases and 5 bases, there was a span of 12 bases. CDR3 residues: CASKGGRDQPQHF. CDR3 in DNA: TGTGCCAGCAAAGGGGGTAGGGATCAGCCCCAGCATTTT. Full variable domain (outside the CDR3, taken from reference TRBV2 and TRBJ1-5): EPEVTQTPSHQVTQMGQEVILRCVPISNHLYFYWYRQILGQKVEFLVSFYNNEISEKSEIFDDQFSVERPDGSNFTLKIRSTKLEDSAMYFCASKGGRDQPQHFGDGTRLSIL.

The V call is TRBV6-5, the J call TRBJ2-1; D possibly corresponds to TRBD2 (6 bases). The CDR3 sequence is 15 residues long. CDR1 is MNHEY and CDR2 is SVGAGI in the germline V gene. Trimming stripped 10 bases from V and 9 bases from J, with 25 bases between. The CDR3 region is CATTDLGRTSLEQFF. The CDR3 bases are TGTGCCACCACCGACTTGGGTCGAACTAGCCTTGAGCAGTTCTTC.

The genes are TRBV4-3 and TRBJ1-1; 10 positions match TRBD1. Germline CDR1 is LGHNA and CDR2 is YSLEER. The CDR3 is made up of 16 amino acids. V was pared by 1 base and J by 4 bases, with 6 bases of the junction left unmatched. DNA of the CDR3: TGCGCCAGCAGCCAAGCGCGGACAGGGGGGTTCACTGAAGCTTTCTTT. It encodes CASSQARTGGFTEAFF.

The chain combines TRBV5-5 with TRBJ2-3, with D perhaps TRBD2 (7 bases). From germline, CDR1 is SGHKS and CDR2 YYEKEE (reference sequence). The CDR3 contains 15 residues. Trimming removed 6 bases at V and 2 bases at J, with 16 bases between. The CDR3 is CASTLGGTLTDTQYF. CDR3 nucleotides: TGTGCCAGCACCCTGGGGGGGACACTCACAGATACGCAGTATTTT.

The rearrangement joins TRBV6-2 or TRBV6-3 to TRBJ2-7; the match to TRBD1 covers 11 bases. The CDR3 extends over 14 amino acids. Germline trimming cut 4 bases from V and 4 bases from J; bases unmatched to any gene: 3. Germline CDR1 MNHEY, CDR2 SVGEGT. The CDR3: CASSWTGGVYEQYF. The DNA of the CDR3 is TGTGCCAGCAGTTGGACAGGGGGCGTTTACGAGCAGTACTTC.